What follows are 14 T cell receptor beta chains derived from one specimen sequenced in a study of CD8 T cells in ankylosing spondylitis. TCRdb re-analysed the 5' RACE reads in MiXCR, keeping a single row per CDR3 protein. The sample has hundreds of thousands of distinct CDR3 sequences, around 11% seen once; the top ten hold more than 0.5%. Their antigens are not known. General study points: In ankylosing spondylitis blood, a motif of roughly 8 highly homologous TCR beta variants appeared characteristic.

What was sequenced was blood, either unsorted or a sorted T cell fraction (not recorded which). All receptors derive from a male donor with ankylosing spondylitis.

The chain combines TRBV24-1 with TRBJ2-3; D not certain. The germline V and J ends were trimmed by 4 bases and 2 bases, with 12 bases remaining between them. Germline CDR1 reads KGHDR; CDR2 reads SFDVKD. CDR3 size: 15 residues. The CDR3 spells CATSDPRTITDTQYF. In DNA form, the CDR3 reads TGTGCCACCAGTGACCCCCGGACCATCACAGATACGCAGTATTTT.

The chain links TRBV6-1 to TRBJ1-1; D uncertain. CDR3 length: 14 amino acids. Looked up from germline, CDR1 is MNHNS and CDR2 is SASEGT. V was trimmed by 2 bases and J by 0 bases, leaving 7 bases between them. The CDR3 reads CASSEQPMNTEAFF. The CDR3 nucleotides read TGTGCCAGCAGTGAACAGCCCATGAACACTGAAGCTTTCTTT.

Ten or more counts support this clonotype. The rearrangement links TRBV29-1 to TRBJ1-1; 9 bases align to TRBD1. V was pared by 4 bases and J by 2 bases, with 5 bases of the junction left unmatched. The CDR3 runs to 14 residues. CDR1 and CDR2 from the germline V gene are SQVTM and ANQGSEA. The CDR3 DNA follows: TGCAGCGTTGGACCGGGACAGGGAAACACTGAAGCTTTCTTT. It codes for CSVGPGQGNTEAFF.

This clonotype was counted between two and nine times. The chain has TRBV12-3 or TRBV12-4 and TRBJ2-2, with 10 bases aligning to TRBD1. The J segment lost 6 bases and the V segment lost 3 bases, leaving 1 base of the junction unmatched. The CDR3 is 14 residues long. CDR3 region: CASSFGTGAGELFF. In nucleotides, the CDR3 is TGTGCCAGCAGTTTTGGGACAGGGGCCGGGGAGCTGTTTTTT.

This clonotype was seen more than once but under ten times. As DNA, the CDR3 is TGTGCCAGCAGTTTAAAGGCCAGAACTAACTATGGCTACACCTTC. It specifies CASSLKARTNYGYTF. The chain carries TRBV12-3 or TRBV12-4 and TRBJ1-2; D not certain. The CDR3 contains 15 residues. V shed 2 bases and J shed 0 bases, with 10 bases lying between them.

This clonotype was counted a few times. The gene calls are TRBV2 and TRBJ1-6; D uncertain. The germline CDR1 and CDR2 sequences are SNHLY and FYNNEI. V was clipped by 8 bases and J by 8 bases, with 13 bases between them. The CDR3 length is 13 residues. The CDR3 region is CASSAQSDSPLHF. CDR3 bases: TGTGCCAGCTCTGCCCAGTCTGATTCACCCCTCCACTTT.

At least ten counts were recorded for this clonotype. The V gene is TRBV5-1, the J gene TRBJ2-1; 8 bases are a match to TRBD2. Losses at the gene ends were 1 base for V and 1 base for J; bases not matched to a gene: 4. This CDR3 region has 16 residues. Germline values: CDR1 SGHRS, CDR2 YFSETQ. Here the CDR3 DNA reads TGCGCCAGCAGCTTGCCCCGCGGGGGGTCCTACAATGAGCAGTTCTTC. It is translated as CASSLPRGGSYNEQFF.

The genes are TRBV20-1 and TRBJ2-3; no clear D. The V and J ends lost 2 bases and 2 bases respectively, with 5 bases between them. The CDR3 contains 12 residues. The germline V gene encodes CDR1 DFQATT and CDR2 SNEGSKA (reference sequence). CDR3 bases: TGCAGTGCTAGAAAACCCACAGATACGCAGTATTTT. Residues: CSARKPTDTQYF.

The rearrangement joins TRBV7-2 to TRBJ1-1, with no clear D. The CDR3 extends over 13 amino acids. Germline CDR1 and CDR2: SGHTA and FQGNSA. The V and J ends lost 3 bases and 5 bases respectively, with 10 bases between them. CDR3 protein: CASSLNSGTEAFF. The CDR3 DNA reads TGTGCCAGCAGCTTGAATAGCGGGACTGAAGCTTTCTTT.

This clonotype came up many times. V usage is TRBV12-3 or TRBV12-4 and J usage is TRBJ2-2, with TRBD1 matching 8 bases. The CDR3 is 14 amino acids. Trimming at V came to 6 bases and at J to 0 bases, leaving 0 bases not matched to a gene. CDR3 bases: TGTGCCAGCAGGACAGGGGCGAACACCGGGGAGCTGTTTTTT. Its protein product is CASRTGANTGELFF.

This clonotype was seen more than once but under ten times. V usage is TRBV29-1 and J usage is TRBJ2-1, with 11 bases aligning to TRBD2. V was pared by 4 bases and J by 6 bases, with 2 bases of the junction left unmatched. The germline V gene encodes CDR1 SQVTM and CDR2 ANQGSEA. The CDR3 consists of 13 residues. The CDR3 protein is CSVGGLAANEQFF. Here the CDR3 DNA reads TGCAGCGTTGGGGGACTAGCGGCCAATGAGCAGTTCTTC.

Points on this clonotype: A read error may be the cause here, since a much bigger clone is one base away. The V and J genes are TRBV20-1 and TRBJ2-7; the match to TRBD1 covers 10 bases. Germline values: CDR1 DFQATT, CDR2 SNEGSKA (reference sequence). This CDR3 has 15 amino acids. The CDR3 loop is CGATRQGAFFGEQYF. CDR3 DNA sequence: TGCGGTGCTACCCGACAGGGGGCCTTCTTCGGCGAGCAGTACTTC.

This clonotype was picked up many times. The V and J genes are TRBV28 and TRBJ2-1, with 8 positions matching TRBD2. Germline loops: CDR1 MDHEN, CDR2 SYDVKM. Trimming cost V 5 bases and J 8 bases; bases outside gene matches: 5. The CDR3 length is 13 residues. CDR3 in amino acids: CASSSGRSYEQFF. For the CDR3, the DNA is TGTGCCAGCAGTAGCGGGAGAAGCTATGAGCAGTTCTTC.

The chain has TRBV6-2 or TRBV6-3 and TRBJ2-1, with 9 bases that match TRBD1. Trimming removed 6 bases from V and 7 bases from J; junction bases left unmatched: 7. The CDR3 loop spans 14 amino acids. Germline values: CDR1 MNHEY, CDR2 SVGEGT. The CDR3 reads CASSGTGLLNEQFF. The CDR3 nucleotides are TGTGCCAGCAGCGGGACAGGGCTTCTAAATGAGCAGTTCTTC.